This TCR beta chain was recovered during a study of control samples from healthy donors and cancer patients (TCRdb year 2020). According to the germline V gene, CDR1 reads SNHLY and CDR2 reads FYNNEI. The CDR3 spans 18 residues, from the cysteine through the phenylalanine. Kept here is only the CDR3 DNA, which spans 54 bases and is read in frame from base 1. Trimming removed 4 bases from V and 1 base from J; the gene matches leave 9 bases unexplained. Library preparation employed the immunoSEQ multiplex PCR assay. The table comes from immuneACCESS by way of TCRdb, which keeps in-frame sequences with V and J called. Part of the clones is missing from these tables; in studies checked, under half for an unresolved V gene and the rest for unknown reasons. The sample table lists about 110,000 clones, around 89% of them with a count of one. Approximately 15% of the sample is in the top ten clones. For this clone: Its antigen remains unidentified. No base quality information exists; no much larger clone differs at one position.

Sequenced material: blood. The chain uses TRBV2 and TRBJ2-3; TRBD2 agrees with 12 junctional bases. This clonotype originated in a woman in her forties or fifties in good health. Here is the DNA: TGTGCCAGCAGTGGGGTGGGACTAGCGGGCGGTCGCACAGATACGCAGTATTTT. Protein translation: CASSGVGLAGGRTDTQYF.